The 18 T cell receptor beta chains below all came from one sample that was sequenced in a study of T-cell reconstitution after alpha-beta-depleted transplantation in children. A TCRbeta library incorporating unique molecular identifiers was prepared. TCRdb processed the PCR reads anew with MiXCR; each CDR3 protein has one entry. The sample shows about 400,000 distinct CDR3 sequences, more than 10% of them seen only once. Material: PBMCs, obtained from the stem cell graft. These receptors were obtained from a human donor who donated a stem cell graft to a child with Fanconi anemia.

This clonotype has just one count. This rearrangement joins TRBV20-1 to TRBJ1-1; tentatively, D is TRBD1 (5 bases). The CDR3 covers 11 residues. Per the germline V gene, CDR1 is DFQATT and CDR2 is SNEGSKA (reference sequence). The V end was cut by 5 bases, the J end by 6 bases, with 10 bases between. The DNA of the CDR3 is TGCAGTGCTCGGGGGAATTCTGAAGCTTTCTTT. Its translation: CSARGNSEAFF.

The CDR3 protein is CASSSWGGRVETQYF. The DNA for the CDR3 is TGTGCCAGCAGTTCATGGGGCGGGAGAGTGGAGACCCAGTACTTC. The V and J genes are TRBV12-3 or TRBV12-4 and TRBJ2-5; TRBD2 agrees at 7 bases. Trimming cost V 4 bases and J 5 bases; bases outside gene matches: 10. The CDR3 has 15 residues.

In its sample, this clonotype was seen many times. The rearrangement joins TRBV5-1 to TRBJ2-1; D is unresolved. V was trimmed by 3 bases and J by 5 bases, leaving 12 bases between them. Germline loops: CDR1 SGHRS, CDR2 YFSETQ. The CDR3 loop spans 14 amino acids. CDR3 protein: CASSSIGQDNEQFF. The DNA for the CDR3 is TGCGCCAGCAGCTCCATCGGTCAAGACAATGAGCAGTTCTTC.

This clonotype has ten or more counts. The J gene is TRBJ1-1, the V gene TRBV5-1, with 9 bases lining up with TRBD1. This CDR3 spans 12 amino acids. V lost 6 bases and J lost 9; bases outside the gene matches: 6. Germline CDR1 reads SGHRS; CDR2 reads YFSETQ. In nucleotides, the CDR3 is TGCGCCAGCAACCCGGACAGGGGCAAAGCTTTCTTT. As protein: CASNPDRGKAFF. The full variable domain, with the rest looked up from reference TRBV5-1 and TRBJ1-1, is KAGVTQTPRYLIKTRGQQVTLSCSPISGHRSVSWYQQTPGQGLQFLFEYFSETQRNKGNFPGRFSGRQFSNSRSEMNVSTLELGDSALYLCASNPDRGKAFFGQGTRLTVV.

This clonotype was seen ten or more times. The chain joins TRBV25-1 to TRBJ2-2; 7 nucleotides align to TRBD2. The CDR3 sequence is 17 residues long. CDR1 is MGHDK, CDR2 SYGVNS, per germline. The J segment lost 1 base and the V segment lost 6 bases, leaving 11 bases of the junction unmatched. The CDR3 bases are TGTGCCAGCAGCTCCCCGGCTAGCGGAGTGAACACCGGGGAGCTGTTTTTT. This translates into CASSSPASGVNTGELFF.

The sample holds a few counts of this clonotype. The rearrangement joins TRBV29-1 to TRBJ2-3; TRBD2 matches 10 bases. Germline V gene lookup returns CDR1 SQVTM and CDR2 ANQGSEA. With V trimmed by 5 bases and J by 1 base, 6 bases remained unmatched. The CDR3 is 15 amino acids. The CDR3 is CSVQGAGGGTDTQYF. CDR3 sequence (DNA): TGCAGCGTTCAGGGAGCGGGGGGGGGCACAGATACGCAGTATTTT.

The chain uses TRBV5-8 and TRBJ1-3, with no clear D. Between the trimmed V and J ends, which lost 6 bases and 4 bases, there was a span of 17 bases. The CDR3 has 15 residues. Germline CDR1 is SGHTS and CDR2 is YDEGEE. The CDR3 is CASISGLQRGNTIYF. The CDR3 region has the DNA TGTGCCAGCATCTCGGGCCTCCAGCGCGGAAACACCATATATTTT.

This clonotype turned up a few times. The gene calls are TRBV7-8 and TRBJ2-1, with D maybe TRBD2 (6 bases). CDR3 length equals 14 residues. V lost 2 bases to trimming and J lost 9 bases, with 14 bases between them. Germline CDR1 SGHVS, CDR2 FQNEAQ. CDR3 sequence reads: CASSLFLTGGEQFF. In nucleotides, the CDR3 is TGTGCCAGCAGCTTATTTCTAACCGGGGGTGAGCAGTTCTTC.

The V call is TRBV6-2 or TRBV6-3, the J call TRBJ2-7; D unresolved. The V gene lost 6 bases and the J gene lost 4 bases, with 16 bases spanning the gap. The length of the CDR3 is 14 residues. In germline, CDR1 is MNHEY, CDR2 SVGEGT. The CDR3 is CASSTPPTEYEQYV. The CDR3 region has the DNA TGTGCCAGCAGCACTCCTCCTACAGAATACGAGCAGTACGTC.

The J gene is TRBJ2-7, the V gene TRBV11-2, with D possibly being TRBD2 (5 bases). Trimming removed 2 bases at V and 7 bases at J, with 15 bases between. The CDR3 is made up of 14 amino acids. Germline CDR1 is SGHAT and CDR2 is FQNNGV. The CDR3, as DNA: TGTGCCAGCAGCTTACCGCCCCCTCCGGGGGAGCAGTACTTC. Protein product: CASSLPPPPGEQYF.

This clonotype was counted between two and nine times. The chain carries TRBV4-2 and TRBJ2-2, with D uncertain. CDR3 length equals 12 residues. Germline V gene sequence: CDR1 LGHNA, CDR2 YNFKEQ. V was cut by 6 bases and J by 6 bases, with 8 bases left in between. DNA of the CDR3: TGTGCCAGCAGTCCGACCCCCGGGGAGCTGTTTTTT. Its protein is CASSPTPGELFF.

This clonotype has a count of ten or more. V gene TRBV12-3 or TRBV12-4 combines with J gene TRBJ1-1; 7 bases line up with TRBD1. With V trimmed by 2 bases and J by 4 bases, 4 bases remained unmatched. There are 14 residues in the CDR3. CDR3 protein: CASSLKGASTEAFF. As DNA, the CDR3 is TGTGCCAGCAGTTTAAAGGGGGCGAGCACTGAAGCTTTCTTT.

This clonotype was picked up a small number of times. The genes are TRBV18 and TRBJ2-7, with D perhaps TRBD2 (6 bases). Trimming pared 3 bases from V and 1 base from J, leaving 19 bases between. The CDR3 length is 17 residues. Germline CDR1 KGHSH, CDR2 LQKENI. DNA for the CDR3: TGTGCCAGCTCACCGAGCGGGCCGAGACACCCTTCCTACGAGCAGTACTTC. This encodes CASSPSGPRHPSYEQYF.

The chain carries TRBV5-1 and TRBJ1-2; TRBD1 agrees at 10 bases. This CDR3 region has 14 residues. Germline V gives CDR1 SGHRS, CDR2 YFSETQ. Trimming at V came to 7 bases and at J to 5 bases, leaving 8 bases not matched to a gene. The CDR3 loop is CASSDAGQGYGYTF. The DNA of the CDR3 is TGCGCCAGCTCGGACGCGGGACAGGGGTATGGCTACACCTTC.

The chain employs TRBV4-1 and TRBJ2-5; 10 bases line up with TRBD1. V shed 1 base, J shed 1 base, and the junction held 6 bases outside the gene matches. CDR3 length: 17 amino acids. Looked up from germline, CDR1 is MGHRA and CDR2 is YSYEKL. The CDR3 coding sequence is TGCGCCAGCAGCCAAGGACAGGGGGCGGTTTCCCAAGAGACCCAGTACTTC. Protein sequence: CASSQGQGAVSQETQYF.

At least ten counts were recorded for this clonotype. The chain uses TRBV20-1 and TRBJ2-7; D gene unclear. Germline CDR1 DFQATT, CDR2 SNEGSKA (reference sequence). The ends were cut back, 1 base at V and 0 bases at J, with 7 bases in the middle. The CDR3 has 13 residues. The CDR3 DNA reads TGCAGTGCTAGAGGCGGCAGCTCCTACGAGCAGTACTTC. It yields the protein CSARGGSSYEQYF.

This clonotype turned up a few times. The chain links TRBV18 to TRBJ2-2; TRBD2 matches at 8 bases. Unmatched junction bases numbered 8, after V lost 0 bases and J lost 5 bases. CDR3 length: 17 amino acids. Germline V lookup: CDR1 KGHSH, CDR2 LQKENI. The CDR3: CASSPPVLAANTGELFF. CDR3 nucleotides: TGTGCCAGCTCACCACCGGTACTAGCGGCCAATACCGGGGAGCTGTTTTTT.

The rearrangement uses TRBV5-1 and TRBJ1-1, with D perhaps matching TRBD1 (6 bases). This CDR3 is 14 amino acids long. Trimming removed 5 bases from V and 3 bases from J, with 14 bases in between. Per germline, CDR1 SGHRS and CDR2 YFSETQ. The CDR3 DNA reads TGCGCCAGCAGTATGGGGGCAGGATACACTGAAGCTTTCTTT. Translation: CASSMGAGYTEAFF.